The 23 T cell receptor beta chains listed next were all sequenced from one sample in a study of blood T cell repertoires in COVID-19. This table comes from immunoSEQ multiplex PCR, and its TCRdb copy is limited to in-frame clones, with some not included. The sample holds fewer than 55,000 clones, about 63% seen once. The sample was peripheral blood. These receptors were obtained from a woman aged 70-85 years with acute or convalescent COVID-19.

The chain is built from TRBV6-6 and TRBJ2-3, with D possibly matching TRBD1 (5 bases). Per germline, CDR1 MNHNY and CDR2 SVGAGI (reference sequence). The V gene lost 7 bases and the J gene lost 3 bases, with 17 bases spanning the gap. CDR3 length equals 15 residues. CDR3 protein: CASIDNGASTDTQYF. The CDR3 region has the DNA TGTGCCAGCATAGATAATGGGGCGTCGACAGATACGCAGTATTTT.

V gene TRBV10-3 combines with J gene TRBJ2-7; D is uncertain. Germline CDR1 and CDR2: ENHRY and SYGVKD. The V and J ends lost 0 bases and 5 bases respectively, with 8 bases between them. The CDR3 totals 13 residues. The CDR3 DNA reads TGTGCCATCAGTGAGTCGGTCCGGGACGAGCAGTACTTC. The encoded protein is CAISESVRDEQYF.

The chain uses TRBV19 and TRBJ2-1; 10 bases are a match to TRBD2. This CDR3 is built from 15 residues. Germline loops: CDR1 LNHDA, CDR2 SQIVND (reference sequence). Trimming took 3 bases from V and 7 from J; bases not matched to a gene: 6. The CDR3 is CASSIGAGGPNEQFF. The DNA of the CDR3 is TGTGCCAGTAGTATTGGAGCGGGAGGGCCAAATGAGCAGTTCTTC.

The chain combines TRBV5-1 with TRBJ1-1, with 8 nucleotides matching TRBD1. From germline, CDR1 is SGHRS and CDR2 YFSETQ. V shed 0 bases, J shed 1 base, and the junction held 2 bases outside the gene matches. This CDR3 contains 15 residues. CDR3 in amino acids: CASSLDRGWNTEAFF. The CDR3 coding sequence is TGCGCCAGCAGCTTGGACAGGGGGTGGAACACTGAAGCTTTCTTT.

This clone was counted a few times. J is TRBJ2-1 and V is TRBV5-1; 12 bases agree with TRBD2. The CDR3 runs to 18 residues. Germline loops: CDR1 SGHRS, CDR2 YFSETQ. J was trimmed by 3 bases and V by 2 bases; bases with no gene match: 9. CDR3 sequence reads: CASSLHATSGGIYNEQFF. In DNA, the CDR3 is TGCGCCAGCAGCTTACATGCGACTAGCGGGGGTATCTACAATGAGCAGTTCTTC.

CDR3 nucleotide sequence: TGTGCCAGCAGCTTAGAGGTACTGGCAGGTGAGCAGTTCTTC. It codes for CASSLEVLAGEQFF. The V gene is TRBV7-9, the J gene TRBJ2-1; D is ambiguous. V dropped 1 base and J dropped 9 bases, with 13 bases sitting between them. The germline V gene has CDR1 SEHNR and CDR2 FQNEAQ (reference sequence). CDR3 length equals 14 residues.

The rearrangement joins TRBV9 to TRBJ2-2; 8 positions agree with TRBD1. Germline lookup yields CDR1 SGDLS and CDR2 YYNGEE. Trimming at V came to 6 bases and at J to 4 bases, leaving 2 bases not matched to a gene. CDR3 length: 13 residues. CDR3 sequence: CASMDRVTGELFF. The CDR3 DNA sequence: TGTGCCAGCATGGACAGGGTCACCGGGGAGCTGTTTTTT.

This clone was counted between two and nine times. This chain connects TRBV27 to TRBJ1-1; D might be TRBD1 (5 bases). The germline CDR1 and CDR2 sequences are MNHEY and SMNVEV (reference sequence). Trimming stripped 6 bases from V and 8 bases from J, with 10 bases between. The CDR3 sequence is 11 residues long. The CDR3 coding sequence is TGTGCCAGCAGGGGGCGGGGAGAAGCTTTCTTT. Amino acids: CASRGRGEAFF.

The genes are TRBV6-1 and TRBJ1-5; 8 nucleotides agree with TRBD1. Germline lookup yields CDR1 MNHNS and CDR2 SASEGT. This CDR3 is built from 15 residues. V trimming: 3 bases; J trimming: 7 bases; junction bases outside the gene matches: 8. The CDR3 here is CASSDRRTGRQPQHF. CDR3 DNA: TGTGCCAGCAGTGACAGACGGACAGGGCGGCAGCCCCAGCATTTT.

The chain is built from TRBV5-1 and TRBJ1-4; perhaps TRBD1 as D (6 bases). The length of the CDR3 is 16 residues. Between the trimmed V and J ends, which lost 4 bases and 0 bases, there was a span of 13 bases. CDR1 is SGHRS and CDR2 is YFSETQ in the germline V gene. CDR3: CASSRGGAATNEKLFF. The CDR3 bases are TGCGCCAGCAGCCGCGGGGGGGCAGCAACTAATGAAAAACTGTTTTTT.

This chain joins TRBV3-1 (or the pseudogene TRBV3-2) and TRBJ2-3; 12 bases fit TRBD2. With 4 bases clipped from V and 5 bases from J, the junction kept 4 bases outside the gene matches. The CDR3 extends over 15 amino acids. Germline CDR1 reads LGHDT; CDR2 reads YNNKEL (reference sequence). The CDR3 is CASSPSGGAGDTQYF. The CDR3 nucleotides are TGTGCCAGCAGCCCTAGCGGGGGGGCCGGAGATACGCAGTATTTT.

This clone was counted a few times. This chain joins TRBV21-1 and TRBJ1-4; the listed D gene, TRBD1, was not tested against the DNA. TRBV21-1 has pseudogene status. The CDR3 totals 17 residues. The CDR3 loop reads CASTPGARSATNEKLFF. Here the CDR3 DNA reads TGTGCCAGCACCCCAGGGGCCAGATCAGCAACTAATGAAAAACTGTTTTTT.

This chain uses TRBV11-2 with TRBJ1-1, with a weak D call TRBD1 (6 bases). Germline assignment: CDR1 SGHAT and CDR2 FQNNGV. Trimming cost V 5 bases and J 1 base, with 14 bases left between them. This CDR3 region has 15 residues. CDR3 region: CASSPRTESNTEAFF. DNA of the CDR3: TGTGCCAGCAGCCCCAGGACAGAATCGAACACTGAAGCTTTCTTT. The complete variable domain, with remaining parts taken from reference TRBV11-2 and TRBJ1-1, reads EAGVAQSPRYKIIEKRQSVAFWCNPISGHATLYWYQQILGQGPKLLIQFQNNGVVDDSQLPKDRFSAERLKGVDSTLKIQPAKLEDSAVYLCASSPRTESNTEAFFGQGTRLTVV.

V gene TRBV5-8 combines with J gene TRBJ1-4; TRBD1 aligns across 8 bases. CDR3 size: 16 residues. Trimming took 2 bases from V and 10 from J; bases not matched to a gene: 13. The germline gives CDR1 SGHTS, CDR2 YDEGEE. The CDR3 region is CASSFYLQGVEGKLFF. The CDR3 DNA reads TGTGCCAGCAGCTTTTACCTACAGGGGGTTGAGGGAAAACTGTTTTTT.

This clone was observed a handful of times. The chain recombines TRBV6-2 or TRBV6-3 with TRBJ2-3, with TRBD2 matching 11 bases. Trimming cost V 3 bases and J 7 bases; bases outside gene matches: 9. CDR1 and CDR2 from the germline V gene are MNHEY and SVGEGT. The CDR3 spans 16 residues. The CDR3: CASSYSRLAGKNTQYF. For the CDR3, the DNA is TGTGCCAGCAGTTATTCAAGACTAGCGGGGAAAAATACGCAGTATTTT.

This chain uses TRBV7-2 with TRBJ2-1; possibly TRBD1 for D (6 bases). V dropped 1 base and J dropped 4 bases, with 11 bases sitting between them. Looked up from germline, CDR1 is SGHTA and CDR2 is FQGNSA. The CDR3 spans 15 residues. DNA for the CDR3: TGTGCCAGCAGCTTAGTCCCAGGGGAGTACAATGAGCAGTTCTTC. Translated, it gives CASSLVPGEYNEQFF.

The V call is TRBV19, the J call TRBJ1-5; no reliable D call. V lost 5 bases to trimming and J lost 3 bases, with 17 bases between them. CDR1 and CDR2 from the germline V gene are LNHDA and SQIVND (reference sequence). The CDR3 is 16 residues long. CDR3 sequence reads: CASSAPRSEHNQPQHF. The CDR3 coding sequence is TGTGCCAGTAGTGCCCCAAGGTCGGAGCACAATCAGCCCCAGCATTTT.

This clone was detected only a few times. In nucleotides, the CDR3 is TGTGCCAGCAGTCGAGAACAGGGCTCTGGCTACACCTTC. It translates to CASSREQGSGYTF. The chain is built from TRBV2 and TRBJ1-2; weak D call: TRBD1 (6 bases). The V gene's germline CDR1 is SNHLY and CDR2 FYNNEI. The CDR3 is 13 residues long. The V gene lost 5 bases and the J gene lost 7 bases, with 14 bases spanning the gap.

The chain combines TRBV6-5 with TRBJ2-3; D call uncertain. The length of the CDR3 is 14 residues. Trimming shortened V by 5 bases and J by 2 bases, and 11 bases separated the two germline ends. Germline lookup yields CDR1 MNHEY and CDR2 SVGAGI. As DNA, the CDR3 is TGTGCCAGCAGTCGCTCGCGGTACACAGATACGCAGTATTTT. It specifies CASSRSRYTDTQYF.

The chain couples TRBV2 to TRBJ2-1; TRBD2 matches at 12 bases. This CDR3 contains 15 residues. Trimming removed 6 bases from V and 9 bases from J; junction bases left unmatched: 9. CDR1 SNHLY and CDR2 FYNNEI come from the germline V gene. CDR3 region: CASRASGGVSGEQFF. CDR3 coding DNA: TGTGCCAGCAGAGCTAGCGGGGGGGTCTCCGGTGAGCAGTTCTTC.

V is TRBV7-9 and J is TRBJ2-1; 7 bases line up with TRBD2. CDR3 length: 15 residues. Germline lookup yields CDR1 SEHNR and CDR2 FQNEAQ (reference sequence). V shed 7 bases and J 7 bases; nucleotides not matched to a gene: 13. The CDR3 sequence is CASNELQGGLNEQFF. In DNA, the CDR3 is TGTGCCAGCAACGAGCTTCAGGGAGGGCTTAATGAGCAGTTCTTC.

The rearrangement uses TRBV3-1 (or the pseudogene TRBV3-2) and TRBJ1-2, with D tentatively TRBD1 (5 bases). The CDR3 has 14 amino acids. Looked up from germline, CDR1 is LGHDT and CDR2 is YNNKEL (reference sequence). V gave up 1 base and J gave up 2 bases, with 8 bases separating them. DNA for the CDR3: TGTGCCAGCAGCCAAGGCAACAGGAACTATGGCTACACCTTC. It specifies CASSQGNRNYGYTF.

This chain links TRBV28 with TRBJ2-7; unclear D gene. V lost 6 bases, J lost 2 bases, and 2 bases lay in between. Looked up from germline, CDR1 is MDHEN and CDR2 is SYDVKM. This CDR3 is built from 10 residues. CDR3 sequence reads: CASSTYEQYF. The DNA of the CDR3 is TGTGCCAGCAGCACCTACGAGCAGTACTTC.